The next 15 T cell receptor beta chains were all read from a single sample in a study of CD8+CD57+ T cells in acquired aplastic anemia. Patients selected for sequencing had displayed CD8+CD57+ cell expansion by flow cytometry. Profiling that covered TCR beta VDJ and CDR3 relied on genomic DNA as its template. TCRdb reanalysed the reads using MiXCR and keeps one entry per CDR3 protein. The top ten clones hold 3.2% of a sample with approximately 160,000 distinct CDR3 sequences, roughly 50% of them seen once. The sequenced sample was sorted CD4+, CD8+, or CD8+CD57+ T cells (not recorded which) from PBMCs. These receptors all stem from a human donor with aplastic anemia.

The chain recombines TRBV2 with TRBJ2-7, with unresolved D. CDR3 size: 14 residues. The V end was cut by 1 base, the J end by 2 bases, with 9 bases between. Germline-derived CDR1 and CDR2 are SNHLY and FYNNEI. CDR3 nucleotide sequence: TGTGCCAGCAGTGAAGGGATAACCCCCTACGAGCAGTACTTC. Translating gives CASSEGITPYEQYF.

CDR3 sequence reads: CASSYSSHNLQTYEQYF. The DNA of the CDR3 is TGTGCCAGCAGTTATTCCTCTCACAACCTTCAAACCTACGAGCAGTACTTC. The chain couples TRBV6-5 to TRBJ2-7; D uncertain. Germline V gene data show CDR1 as MNHEY and CDR2 as SVGAGI. The CDR3 has 17 residues. V was trimmed by 3 bases and J by 2 bases, leaving 20 bases between them.

J is TRBJ1-5 and V is TRBV25-1; D call uncertain. The V end was cut by 1 base, the J end by 5 bases, with 9 bases between. Germline loops: CDR1 MGHDK, CDR2 SYGVNS. The CDR3 has 14 residues. CDR3 sequence (DNA): TGTGCCAGCAGTGAATCGGCGTCGTATCAGCCCCAGCATTTT. This gives the protein CASSESASYQPQHF.

This chain uses TRBV24-1 with TRBJ2-7; D might be TRBD2 (6 bases). V gave up 5 bases and J gave up 5 bases, with 18 bases separating them. Germline values: CDR1 KGHDR, CDR2 SFDVKD. The CDR3 has 15 amino acids. The CDR3 protein is CATSARVVGGNEQYV. The CDR3 nucleotides are TGTGCCACCAGTGCTAGAGTTGTTGGGGGGAACGAGCAGTACGTC.

This clonotype was detected ten times or more. J is TRBJ2-7 and V is TRBV6-5, with 10 bases identical to TRBD1. The CDR3 is 16 residues long. Germline CDR1 and CDR2: MNHEY and SVGAGI. Unmatched junction bases numbered 11, after V lost 2 bases and J lost 7 bases. This chain's CDR3 is CASSYKRRQGAREQYV. The CDR3 nucleotides read TGTGCCAGCAGTTACAAGAGGCGACAGGGGGCGCGGGAGCAGTACGTC.

This clonotype has at least ten counts. The J gene is TRBJ2-5, the V gene TRBV3-1, with 9 positions matching TRBD2. CDR1 and CDR2 from the germline V gene are LGHDT and YNNKEL (reference sequence). After removal of 1 base from V and 5 bases from J, the junction contained 8 bases not matched to a gene. This CDR3 comprises 16 residues. The CDR3 nucleotides read TGTGCCAGCAGCCAAGGTGGTAGCGGGAGTGGGGAGACCCAGTACTTC. As protein: CASSQGGSGSGETQYF.

This chain links TRBV7-9 with TRBJ2-7; D possibly corresponds to TRBD1 (5 bases). Looked up from germline, CDR1 is SEHNR and CDR2 is FQNEAQ (reference sequence). The CDR3 is 11 amino acids. The ends were cut back, 5 bases at V and 7 bases at J, with 9 bases in the middle. The CDR3: CASSQGVEQYF. The CDR3 coding sequence is TGTGCCAGCAGCCAAGGGGTTGAGCAGTACTTC.

This clonotype was seen many times. The V call is TRBV5-1, the J call TRBJ2-3; 7 nucleotides align to TRBD2. CDR3 length: 17 residues. V lost 4 bases, J lost 0 bases, and 11 bases stayed unmatched. Per the germline V gene, CDR1 is SGHRS and CDR2 is YFSETQ. CDR3 sequence (DNA): TGCGCCAGCAGCCCCAACATAGCGGGTCCCAGCACAGATACGCAGTATTTT. It translates to CASSPNIAGPSTDTQYF.

V usage is TRBV4-2 and J usage is TRBJ2-1, with 10 positions matching TRBD2. The CDR3 spans 16 residues. The germline V gene has CDR1 LGHNA and CDR2 YNFKEQ. After removal of 4 bases from V and 0 bases from J, the junction contained 3 bases not matched to a gene. The CDR3 DNA is TGTGCCAGCAGCCCCCTAGCGGGAGTCTCCTACAATGAGCAGTTCTTC. Translated, it gives CASSPLAGVSYNEQFF.

This clonotype was detected ten times or more. This chain joins TRBV6-1 and TRBJ1-3; 9 nucleotides agree with TRBD1. From germline, CDR1 is MNHNS and CDR2 SASEGT. The CDR3 length is 15 residues. V lost 6 bases and J lost 4; bases outside the gene matches: 7. CDR3 residues: CASRLTGTGGNTIYF. CDR3 in DNA: TGTGCCAGCAGACTGACCGGGACAGGGGGAAACACCATATATTTT.

This clonotype was recorded at least ten times. The chain has TRBV30 and TRBJ1-2, with D possibly matching TRBD1 (6 bases). V was shortened by 8 bases and J by 7 bases, with 11 bases between the two germline ends. The CDR3 spans 10 residues. In germline, CDR1 is GTSNPN, CDR2 SVGIG (reference sequence). The CDR3 region is CAGRGLGYTF. The CDR3 coding sequence is TGTGCCGGGCGGGGGCTTGGCTACACCTTC.

CDR3 coding DNA: TGTGCCAGCAGTTTATCAGGGACCGCCTACGAGCAGTACTTC. It is translated as CASSLSGTAYEQYF. This chain links TRBV12-3 or TRBV12-4 with TRBJ2-7; TRBD1 or TRBD2 may be the D gene (5 bases each). The CDR3 has 14 amino acids. V lost 2 bases, J lost 2 bases, and 10 bases lay in between.

A word on this clonotype: A much larger clone differs from this one at a single base, so this may be a read error. The V gene is TRBV9, the J gene TRBJ1-6; 8 bases agree with TRBD1. In germline, CDR1 is SGDLS, CDR2 YYNGEE. The CDR3 extends over 16 amino acids. The CDR3 sequence: CTSSVAQGANNSPLHF. The CDR3, as DNA: TGTACCAGCAGCGTAGCCCAGGGGGCGAATAATTCACCCCTCCACTTT.

The chain uses TRBV29-1 and TRBJ2-2, with 10 bases aligning to TRBD2. With V trimmed by 6 bases and J by 6 bases, 4 bases remained unmatched. Germline V gene sequence: CDR1 SQVTM, CDR2 ANQGSEA. The CDR3 is made up of 13 amino acids. DNA for the CDR3: TGCAGCGTAGGCCTAGCGGGAGCCGGGGAGCTGTTTTTT. Translation: CSVGLAGAGELFF.

Many counts were recorded for this clonotype. This chain uses TRBV6-2 or TRBV6-3 with TRBJ1-2, with D possibly matching TRBD1 (6 bases). Germline lookup yields CDR1 MNHEY and CDR2 SVGEGT. V lost 10 bases and J 3 bases, leaving 12 bases between the germline ends. The CDR3 runs to 12 residues. Here the CDR3 DNA reads TGTGCCACACAACAGGGTGACTATGGCTACACCTTC. Translated, it gives CATQQGDYGYTF.